Listed below are T cell receptor beta chains from one sample, sequenced in a study of cytomegalovirus exposure and HLA in healthy donors. Using immunoSEQ multiplex PCR, the repertoire was profiled, and TCRdb retains in-frame clones only, with some absent. The sample records 250,000 to 350,000 clones, under 80% being singletons. Sequenced: PBMCs. The receptors here all came from a female donor in good health and CMV-seronegative. Each CDR3 is given with its conserved first and last residue. Each record gives: V gene, J gene, D gene, clone size, CDR3 DNA, CDR3 protein. A D gene is named only where the DNA matches it firmly. Part of the rows lack a size; the others show once, few, many or a class for expanded clones.

TRBV2	TRBJ1-1	-	-	TGTGCCAGCGGCTGGACTCGGAACACTGAAGCTTTCTTT	CASGWTRNTEAFF
TRBV5-4	TRBJ2-5	-	-	TGTGCCAGCAGCTTGGCCAGGGGGGCGGAGACCCAGTACTTC	CASSLARGAETQYF
TRBV7-7	TRBJ2-3	TRBD2	-	TGTGCTAGCAGCTTGGGGGGGGCAGATACGCAGTATTTT	CASSLGGADTQYF
TRBV5-8	TRBJ1-6	TRBD1	-	TGTGCCAGCAGCTGGGGACAGGAAGGAGTACCCCTCCACTTT	CASSWGQEGVPLHF
TRBV5-8	TRBJ2-5	-	-	TGTGCCAGCAGCTTGGGCGAGCGGATACAAGAGACCCAGTACTTC	CASSLGERIQETQYF
TRBV6-1	TRBJ2-7	-	-	TGTGCCACCTCCCCGGCGGGCCAACGGTACGAGCAGTACTTC	CATSPAGQRYEQYF
TRBV5-1	TRBJ2-1	TRBD2	once	TGCGCCAGCAGCATGACTAGCGGGAGGGCCGAGCAGTTCTTC	CASSMTSGRAEQFF
TRBV2	TRBJ1-1	TRBD1	-	TGTGCCAGCACAACCGACAGGGGCACTGAAGCTTTCTTT	CASTTDRGTEAFF
TRBV5-1	TRBJ2-3	TRBD2	-	TGCGCCAGCAGCGACGGGACTAGCGGAGATACGCAGTATTTT	CASSDGTSGDTQYF
TRBV5-6	TRBJ1-5	-	-	TGCGCCAGCAGCTTGGCAGGGCCTCGAGATCAGCCCCAGCATTTT	CASSLAGPRDQPQHF
TRBV5-1	TRBJ2-2	TRBD1	-	TGCGCCAGCAGCGAACAGGGGCCCACCGGGGAGCTGTTTTTT	CASSEQGPTGELFF
TRBV6-5	TRBJ2-7	-	-	TGTGCCAGTGCTCGGGGAGCCAAGATCAACTACGAGCAGTACTTC	CASARGAKINYEQYF
TRBV13	TRBJ2-3	TRBD2	-	TGTGCCAGCAGCTTATCGTCGGGAGGGCCAGATACGCAGTATTTT	CASSLSSGGPDTQYF
TRBV5-6	TRBJ2-7	-	few	TGTGCCAGCAGTCTGGCACCCACCTACGAGCAGTACTTC	CASSLAPTYEQYF
TRBV10-3	TRBJ2-2	TRBD1	-	TGTGCCACCTGGACAGGGGACGACACCGGGGAGCTGTTTTTT	CATWTGDDTGELFF
TRBV18	TRBJ1-4	-	-	TGTGCCAGCTCCGCGACAGCTAATGAAAAACTGTTTTTT	CASSATANEKLFF
TRBV7-8	TRBJ2-1	TRBD1	-	TGTGCCAGCAGCTTACACCGGGACAGGGGTCGAAATGAGCAGTTCTTC	CASSLHRDRGRNEQFF
TRBV5-6	TRBJ2-2	-	-	TGTGCCAGCAGCTTCGGACTATCGAACACCGGGGAGCTGTTTTTT	CASSFGLSNTGELFF
TRBV7-9	TRBJ2-7	-	-	TGTTCCAGCAGCCGCTACGGGGACGAGCAGTACTTC	CSSSRYGDEQYF
TRBV25-1	TRBJ1-3	-	-	TGTGCCAGCAGTGAATCCGGGTCTGGAAACACCATATATTTT	CASSESGSGNTIYF
TRBV6-6	TRBJ2-3	-	-	TGTGCCAGCAGAGAGTTGTCGGGGAGGAGCACAGATACGCAGTATTTT	CASRELSGRSTDTQYF
TRBV6-5	TRBJ2-1	TRBD2	-	TGTGCCAGCACCACGACTAGCGGGAGGTTAAATGAGCAGTTCTTC	CASTTTSGRLNEQFF
TRBV5-4	TRBJ2-3	-	-	TGTGCCAGCAGCGGCCCTGAGGGAGATACGCAGTATTTT	CASSGPEGDTQYF
TRBV28	TRBJ1-4	TRBD1	-	TGTGCCAGCAGCCACGGACAGGGCGGGGAAAAACTGTTTTTT	CASSHGQGGEKLFF
TRBV6-5	TRBJ1-2	-	few	TGTGCCAGCAGCGAGACGGAGAACTATGGCTACACCTTC	CASSETENYGYTF
TRBV28	TRBJ2-7	TRBD2	-	TGTGCCAGCAGTTTTACTAGCGGCTACGAGCAGTACTTC	CASSFTSGYEQYF
TRBV6-1	TRBJ1-2	-	-	TGTGCCAGCCGCGTGTTACAGGAAGTTTTGATGGGCTACACCTTC	CASRVLQEVLMGYTF
TRBV4-1	TRBJ2-7	TRBD2	-	TGCGCCAGCAGCCAGGGGCGGGCTAGCGGGAACTACGAGCAGTACTTC	CASSQGRASGNYEQYF
TRBV2	TRBJ2-5	-	once	TGTGCCAGCAGCGGAGACAGTTATCAAGAGACCCAGTACTTC	CASSGDSYQETQYF
TRBV5-1	TRBJ1-5	-	-	TGCGCCAGCAGCTTGTCAAGCAATCAGCCCCAGCATTTT	CASSLSSNQPQHF
TRBV28	TRBJ2-3	-	-	TGTGCCAGCAGTTTACAATTAGATACGCAGTATTTT	CASSLQLDTQYF